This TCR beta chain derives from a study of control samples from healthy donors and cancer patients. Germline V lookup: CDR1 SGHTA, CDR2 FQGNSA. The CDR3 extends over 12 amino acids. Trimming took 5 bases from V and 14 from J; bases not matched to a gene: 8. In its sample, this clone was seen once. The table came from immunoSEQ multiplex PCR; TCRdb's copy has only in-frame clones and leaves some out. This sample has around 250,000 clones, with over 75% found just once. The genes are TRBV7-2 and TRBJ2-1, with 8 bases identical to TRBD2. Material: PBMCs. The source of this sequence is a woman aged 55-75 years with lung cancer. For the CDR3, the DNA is TGTGCCAGCAGCCGGGTCGGGACTAGGGAGTTCTTC. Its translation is CASSRVGTREFF.